The source of this T cell receptor beta chain is a study of blood T cells in healthy people across ages. Regarding the study as a whole: With donor CMV status unknown, expanded clonotype changes were possibly confounded.

Individuals who donated were healthy Caucasians from Russia aged roughly 6 to 100. A second PCR of about 7 to 12 cycles used a sample-barcoded 5' primer and a J-beta primer mix. Each CDR3 protein is one row after TCRdb ran MiXCR on the 5' RACE reads. The sample contains about 1.4 million distinct CDR3 sequences, almost 60% of which appear only once. On this clonotype: As yet, its antigen is unknown.

The CDR3 is 15 amino acids. The ends were cut back, 3 bases at V and 0 bases at J, with 11 bases in the middle. Germline-derived CDR1 and CDR2 are MNHEY and SVGAGI. The V and J genes are TRBV6-5 and TRBJ1-1; D remains ambiguous. This clonotype was sampled from a man aged 18 to 30 in good health. Sequenced input: blood. The CDR3 nucleotides read TGTGCCAGCAGTTATAGGCCATATATGAACACTGAAGCTTTCTTT. Translation gives CASSYRPYMNTEAFF.